This entry concerns a single T cell receptor (beta chain). The participants were between roughly 18 and 100 years old and came from some 25 US areas. Original methodology: Amplification of reference gene primers was used by the study to estimate nucleated cell counts. This table comes from immunoSEQ multiplex PCR, and its TCRdb copy is limited to in-frame clones, with some not included. V and J calls and clone size are copied from that table; D and trimming were computed from the DNA. Among some 200,000 clones listed, around 90% were seen once. This sample is drawn from a study of blood T cell repertoires in COVID-19. Study context: Samples came from the United States, Italy and Spain, spanning acute and convalescent COVID-19.

Germline CDR1 MNHEY, CDR2 SMNVEV (reference sequence). J lost 4 bases, V lost 4 bases, and 7 bases had no gene match. The CDR3 consists of 17 residues. What was sequenced was PBMCs or T cells enriched from blood (not recorded which). This chain uses TRBV27 with TRBJ2-3; 14 bases map to TRBD2. This sequence was found in a woman aged 25-40 years who had recovered from COVID-19. The CDR3: CASSSGTSGSRPDTQYF. CDR3 coding DNA: TGTGCCAGCAGTTCCGGGACTAGCGGGAGCCGCCCAGATACGCAGTATTTT.